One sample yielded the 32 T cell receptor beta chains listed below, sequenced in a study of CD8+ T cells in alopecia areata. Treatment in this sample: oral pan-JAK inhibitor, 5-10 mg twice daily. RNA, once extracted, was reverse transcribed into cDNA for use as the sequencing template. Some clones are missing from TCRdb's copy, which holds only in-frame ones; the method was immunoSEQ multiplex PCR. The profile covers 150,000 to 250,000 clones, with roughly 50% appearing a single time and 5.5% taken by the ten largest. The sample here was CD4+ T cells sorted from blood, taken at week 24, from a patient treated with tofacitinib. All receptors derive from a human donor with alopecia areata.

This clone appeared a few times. The CDR3 loop reads CSVGGGEGYGYTF. The CDR3 DNA reads TGCAGCGTTGGAGGTGGGGAGGGCTATGGCTACACCTTC. The rearrangement joins TRBV29-1 to TRBJ1-2; D gene ambiguous. The CDR3 consists of 13 residues. CDR1 and CDR2 (germline): SQVTM, ANQGSEA. Trimming removed 4 bases from V and 4 bases from J, with 13 bases in between.

The CDR3 DNA reads as TGTGCCAGCAGCCTAACTAGCGTCAGGAGCTCCTACAATGAGCAGTTCTTC. It codes for CASSLTSVRSSYNEQFF. The chain recombines TRBV7-9 with TRBJ2-1; TRBD2 agrees at 7 bases. With 5 bases clipped from V and 0 bases from J, the junction kept 10 bases outside the gene matches. The germline V gene has CDR1 SEHNR and CDR2 FQNEAQ (reference sequence). This CDR3 comprises 17 residues.

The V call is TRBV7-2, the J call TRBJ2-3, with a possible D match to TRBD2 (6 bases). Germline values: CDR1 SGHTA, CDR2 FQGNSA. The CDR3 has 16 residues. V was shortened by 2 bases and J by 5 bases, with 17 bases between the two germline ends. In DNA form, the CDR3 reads TGTGCCAGCAGCTTACTCCCACCCATGGAGGGAGATACGCAGTATTTT. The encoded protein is CASSLLPPMEGDTQYF.

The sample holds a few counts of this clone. CDR3 DNA sequence: TGCGCCAGCAGCACAGGACAGGGTTCCTACAATGAGCAGTTCTTC. Its protein product is CASSTGQGSYNEQFF. This chain uses TRBV5-1 with TRBJ2-1; 8 bases match TRBD1. CDR3 length: 15 amino acids. V was clipped by 4 bases and J by 1 base; unmatched bases: 4. Germline values: CDR1 SGHRS, CDR2 YFSETQ.

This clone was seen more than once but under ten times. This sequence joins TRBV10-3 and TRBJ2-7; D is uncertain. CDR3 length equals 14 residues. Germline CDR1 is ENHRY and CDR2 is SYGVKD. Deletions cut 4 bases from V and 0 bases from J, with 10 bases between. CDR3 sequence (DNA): TGTGCCATCAGTGGCCCGGAGAGCTCCTACGAGCAGTACTTC. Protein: CAISGPESSYEQYF.

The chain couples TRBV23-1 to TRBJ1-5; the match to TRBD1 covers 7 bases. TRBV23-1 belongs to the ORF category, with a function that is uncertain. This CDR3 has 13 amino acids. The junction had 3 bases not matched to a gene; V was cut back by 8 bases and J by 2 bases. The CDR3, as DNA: TGCGCCAGCCCGACAGGGTGCAATCAGCCCCAGCATTTT. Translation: CASPTGCNQPQHF.

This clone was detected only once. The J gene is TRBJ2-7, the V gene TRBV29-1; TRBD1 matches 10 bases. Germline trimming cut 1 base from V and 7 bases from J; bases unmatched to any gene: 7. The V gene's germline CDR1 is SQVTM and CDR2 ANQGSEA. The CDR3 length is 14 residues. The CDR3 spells CSVEARQGAQEQYF. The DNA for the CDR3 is TGCAGCGTTGAAGCGCGACAGGGGGCGCAAGAGCAGTACTTC.

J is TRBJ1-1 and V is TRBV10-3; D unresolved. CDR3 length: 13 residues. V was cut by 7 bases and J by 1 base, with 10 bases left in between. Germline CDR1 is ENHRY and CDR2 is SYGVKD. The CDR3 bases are TGTGCCATCAAACAGAGTGGGAACACTGAAGCTTTCTTT. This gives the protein CAIKQSGNTEAFF.

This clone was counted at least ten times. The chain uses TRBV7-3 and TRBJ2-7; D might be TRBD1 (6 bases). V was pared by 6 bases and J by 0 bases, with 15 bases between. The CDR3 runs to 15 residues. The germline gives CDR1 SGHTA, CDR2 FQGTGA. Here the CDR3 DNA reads TGTGCCAGCAGTGCTCAGGGGTCGGGCTCCTACGAGCAGTACTTC. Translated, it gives CASSAQGSGSYEQYF.

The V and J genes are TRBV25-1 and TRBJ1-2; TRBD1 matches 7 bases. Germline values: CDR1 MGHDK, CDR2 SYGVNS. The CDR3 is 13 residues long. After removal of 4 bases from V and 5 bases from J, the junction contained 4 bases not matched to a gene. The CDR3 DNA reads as TGTGCCAGCAGTGCGGGACAGCTGTATGGCTACACCTTC. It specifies CASSAGQLYGYTF.

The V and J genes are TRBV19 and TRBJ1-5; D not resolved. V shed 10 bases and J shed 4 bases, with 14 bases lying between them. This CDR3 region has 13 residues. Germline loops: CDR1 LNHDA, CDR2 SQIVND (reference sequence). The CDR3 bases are TGTGCCACCCCGTATGGGAGGAATCAGCCCCAGCATTTT. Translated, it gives CATPYGRNQPQHF.

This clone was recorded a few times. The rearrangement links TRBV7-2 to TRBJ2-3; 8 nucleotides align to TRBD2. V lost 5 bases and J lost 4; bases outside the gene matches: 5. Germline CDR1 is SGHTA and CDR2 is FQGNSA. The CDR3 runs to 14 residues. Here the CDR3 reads CASSPGLAADTQYF. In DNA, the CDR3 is TGTGCCAGCAGCCCTGGACTAGCCGCAGATACGCAGTATTTT.

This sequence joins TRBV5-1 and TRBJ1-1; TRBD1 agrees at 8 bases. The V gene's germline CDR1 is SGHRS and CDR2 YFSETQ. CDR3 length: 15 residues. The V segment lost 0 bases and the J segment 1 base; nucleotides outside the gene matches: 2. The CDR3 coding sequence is TGCGCCAGCAGCTTGGCCACAGGGGGGAACACTGAAGCTTTCTTT. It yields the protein CASSLATGGNTEAFF.

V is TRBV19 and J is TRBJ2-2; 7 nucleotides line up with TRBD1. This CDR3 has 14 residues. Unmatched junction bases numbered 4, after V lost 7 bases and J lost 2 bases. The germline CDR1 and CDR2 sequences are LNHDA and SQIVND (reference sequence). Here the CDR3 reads CASTGTVNTGELFF. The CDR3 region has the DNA TGTGCCAGTACCGGGACAGTAAACACCGGGGAGCTGTTTTTT.

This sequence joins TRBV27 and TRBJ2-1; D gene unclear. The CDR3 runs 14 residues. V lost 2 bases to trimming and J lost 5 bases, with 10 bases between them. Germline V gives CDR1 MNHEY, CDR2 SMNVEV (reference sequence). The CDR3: CASSLMADNNEQFF. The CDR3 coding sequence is TGTGCCAGCAGTTTAATGGCAGACAACAATGAGCAGTTCTTC.

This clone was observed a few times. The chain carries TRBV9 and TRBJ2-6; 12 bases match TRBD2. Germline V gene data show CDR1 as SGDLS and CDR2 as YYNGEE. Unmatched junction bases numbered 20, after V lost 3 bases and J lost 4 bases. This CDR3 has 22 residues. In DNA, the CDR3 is TGTGCCAGCAGCGGTGGGACTAGCGGGTTTTGGGGAACGGCACGCGGGGCCAACGTCCTGACTTTC. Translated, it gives CASSGGTSGFWGTARGANVLTF.

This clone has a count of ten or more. The CDR3 protein is CASSLFMQPQHF. The CDR3 nucleotides read TGTGCCAGCAGTTTATTTATGCAGCCCCAGCATTTT. J is TRBJ1-5 and V is TRBV28; D unresolved. Per germline, CDR1 MDHEN and CDR2 SYDVKM. V dropped 1 base and J dropped 7 bases, with 5 bases sitting between them. The CDR3 length is 12 residues.

The CDR3 is CASSLLAGVSYNEQFF. For the CDR3, the DNA is TGTGCCAGCAGCTTACTAGCGGGAGTTTCCTACAATGAGCAGTTCTTC. V is TRBV7-8 and J is TRBJ2-1; TRBD2 agrees at 10 bases. The CDR3 loop spans 16 amino acids. V shed 2 bases and J 1 base; nucleotides not matched to a gene: 2. Per germline, CDR1 SGHVS and CDR2 FQNEAQ. The full variable domain, rest sourced from reference TRBV7-8 and TRBJ2-1, is GAGVSQSPRYKVAKRGQDVALRCDPISGHVSLFWYQQALGQGPEFLTYFQNEAQLDKSGLPSDRFFAERPEGSVSTLKIQRTQQEDSAVYLCASSLLAGVSYNEQFFGPGTRLTVL.

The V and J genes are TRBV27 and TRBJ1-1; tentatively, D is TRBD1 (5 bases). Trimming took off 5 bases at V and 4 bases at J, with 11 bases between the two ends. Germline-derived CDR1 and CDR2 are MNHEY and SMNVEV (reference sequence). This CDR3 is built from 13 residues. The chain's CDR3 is CASSGLGGTEAFF. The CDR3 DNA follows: TGTGCCAGCAGTGGTTTGGGGGGCACTGAAGCTTTCTTT.

The CDR3 here is CASSSGPGGSTEAFF. The DNA for the CDR3 is TGTGCCAGCAGCTCTGGTCCTGGGGGATCCACTGAAGCTTTCTTT. The J gene is TRBJ1-1, the V gene TRBV4-2, with D maybe TRBD1 (5 bases). V dropped 5 bases and J dropped 4 bases, with 17 bases sitting between them. This CDR3 spans 15 amino acids. Looked up from germline, CDR1 is LGHNA and CDR2 is YNFKEQ.

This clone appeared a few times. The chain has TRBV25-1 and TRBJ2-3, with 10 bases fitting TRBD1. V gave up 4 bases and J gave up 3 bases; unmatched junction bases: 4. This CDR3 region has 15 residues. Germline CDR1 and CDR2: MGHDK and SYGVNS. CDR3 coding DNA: TGTGCCAGCAGTGGGGGACAGGGGTGGACAGATACGCAGTATTTT. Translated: CASSGGQGWTDTQYF. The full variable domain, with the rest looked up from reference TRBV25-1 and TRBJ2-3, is EADIYQTPRYLVIGTGKKITLECSQTMGHDKMYWYQQDPGMELHLIHYSYGVNSTEKGDLSSESTVSRIRTEHFPLTLESARPSHTSQYLCASSGGQGWTDTQYFGPGTRLTVL.

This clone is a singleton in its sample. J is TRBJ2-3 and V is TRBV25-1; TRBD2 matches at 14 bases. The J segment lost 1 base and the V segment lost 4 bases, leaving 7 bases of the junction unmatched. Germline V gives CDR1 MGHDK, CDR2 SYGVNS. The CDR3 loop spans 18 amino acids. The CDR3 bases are TGTGCCAGCAGTGCTTCCGGGACTAGCGGGGGTCGCACAGATACGCAGTATTTT. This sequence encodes CASSASGTSGGRTDTQYF.

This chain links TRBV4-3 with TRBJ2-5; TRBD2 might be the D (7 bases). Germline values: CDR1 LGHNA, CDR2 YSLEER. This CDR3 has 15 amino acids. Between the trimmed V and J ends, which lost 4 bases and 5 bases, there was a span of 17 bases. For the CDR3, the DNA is TGCGCCAGCAGCCGGAGGATAGAGGGGGGGGAGACCCAGTACTTC. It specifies CASSRRIEGGETQYF.

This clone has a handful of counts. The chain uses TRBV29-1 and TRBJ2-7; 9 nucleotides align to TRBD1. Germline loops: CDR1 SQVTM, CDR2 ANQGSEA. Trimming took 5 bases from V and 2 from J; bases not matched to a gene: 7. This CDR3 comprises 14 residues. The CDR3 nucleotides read TGCAGCGTTTCCATCGGGACAGGGCCCTACGAGCAGTACTTC. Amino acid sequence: CSVSIGTGPYEQYF.

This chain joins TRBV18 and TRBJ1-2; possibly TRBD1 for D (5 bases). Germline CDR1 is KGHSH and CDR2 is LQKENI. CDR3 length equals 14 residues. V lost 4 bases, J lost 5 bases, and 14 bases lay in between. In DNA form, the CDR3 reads TGTGCCAGCTCACTAACCGGGACCGGTTATGGCTACACCTTC. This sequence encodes CASSLTGTGYGYTF.

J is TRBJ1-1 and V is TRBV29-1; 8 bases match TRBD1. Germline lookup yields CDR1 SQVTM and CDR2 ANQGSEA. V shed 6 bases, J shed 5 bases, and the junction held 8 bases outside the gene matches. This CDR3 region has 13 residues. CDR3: CSVANRGGTEAFF. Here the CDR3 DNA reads TGCAGCGTAGCAAACAGGGGGGGGACTGAAGCTTTCTTT.

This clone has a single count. The CDR3 loop reads CASSGQEGGQETQYF. Written as DNA, the CDR3 is TGTGCCAGCAGCGGTCAGGAGGGCGGCCAAGAGACCCAGTACTTC. The chain carries TRBV9 and TRBJ2-5; tentative D call: TRBD2 (6 bases). Germline V gene lookup returns CDR1 SGDLS and CDR2 YYNGEE. Trimming removed 3 bases at V and 1 base at J, with 13 bases between. This CDR3 has 15 amino acids. The variable domain in full, completed from reference TRBV9 and TRBJ2-5, reads DSGVTQTPKHLITATGQRVTLRCSPRSGDLSVYWYQQSLDQGLQFLIQYYNGEERAKGNILERFSAQQFPDLHSELNLSSLELGDSALYFCASSGQEGGQETQYFGPGTRLLVL.

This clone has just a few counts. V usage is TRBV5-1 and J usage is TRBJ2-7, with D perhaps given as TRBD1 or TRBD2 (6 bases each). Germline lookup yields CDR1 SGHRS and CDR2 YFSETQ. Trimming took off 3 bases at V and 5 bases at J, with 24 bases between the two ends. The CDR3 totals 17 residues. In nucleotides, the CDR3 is TGCGCCAGCAGCTCGGGGACGGGGGCGCTTCTCCTACACGAGCAGTACTTC. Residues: CASSSGTGALLLHEQYF.

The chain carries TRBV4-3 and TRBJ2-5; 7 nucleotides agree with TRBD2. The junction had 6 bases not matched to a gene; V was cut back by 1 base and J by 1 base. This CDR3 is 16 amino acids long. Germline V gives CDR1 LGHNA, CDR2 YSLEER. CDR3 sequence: CASSQGHPGGQETQYF. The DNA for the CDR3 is TGCGCCAGCAGCCAAGGTCACCCGGGGGGCCAAGAGACCCAGTACTTC.

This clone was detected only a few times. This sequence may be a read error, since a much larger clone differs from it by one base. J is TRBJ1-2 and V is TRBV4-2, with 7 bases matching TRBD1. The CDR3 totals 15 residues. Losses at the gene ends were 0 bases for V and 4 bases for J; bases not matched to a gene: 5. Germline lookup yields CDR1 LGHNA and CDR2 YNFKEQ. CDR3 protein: CASSQEVAGGYGYTF. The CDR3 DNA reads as TGTGCCAGCAGCCAAGAGGTGGCAGGGGGCTATGGCTACACCTTC.

The CDR3: CASKSGSSYEQYF. CDR3 DNA: TGTGCCAGTAAATCGGGGTCCTCCTACGAGCAGTACTTC. The gene calls are TRBV19 and TRBJ2-5; maybe TRBD2 (5 bases). The end of the DNA fits TRBJ2-7 better, so the J call may be wrong. The CDR3 length is 13 residues. Germline V gene lookup returns CDR1 LNHDA and CDR2 SQIVND (reference sequence).

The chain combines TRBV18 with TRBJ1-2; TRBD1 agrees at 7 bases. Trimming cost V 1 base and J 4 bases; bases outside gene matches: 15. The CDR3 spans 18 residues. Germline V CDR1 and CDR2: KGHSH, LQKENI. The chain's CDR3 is CASSPRYNLGTDSYGYTF. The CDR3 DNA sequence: TGTGCCAGCTCACCACGTTATAATTTAGGGACAGACTCCTATGGCTACACCTTC.